This passage covers 32 T cell receptor beta chains from one sample sequenced in a study of blood T cell repertoires in COVID-19. TCRdb's table, derived via immunoSEQ multiplex PCR, lists solely in-frame clones and lacks some. The data contain roughly 13,000 clones, around 73% of them seen just once; the ten biggest clones take up over 9.5%. Material for sequencing was peripheral blood. The receptors were gathered from a man in his 70s with acute or convalescent COVID-19.

This sequence joins TRBV6-5 and TRBJ2-3; 11 bases are shared with TRBD2. J gave up 0 bases and V 4 bases, and 3 bases lay outside the gene matches. The CDR3 is 16 amino acids. Germline CDR1 and CDR2: MNHEY and SVGAGI. The CDR3 loop is CASSLSSGGSTDTQYF. Written as DNA, the CDR3 is TGTGCCAGCAGTTTGTCTAGCGGGGGGAGCACAGATACGCAGTATTTT.

The rearrangement links TRBV2 to TRBJ2-7; 9 bases agree with TRBD2. CDR3 length equals 14 residues. Germline V gives CDR1 SNHLY, CDR2 FYNNEI. The ends lost 4 bases at V and 3 bases at J; junction bases unmatched: 4. Here the CDR3 DNA reads TGTGCCAGCAGTGGAAGTAGCGGGGGCTACGAGCAGTACTTC. Its protein is CASSGSSGGYEQYF.

This rearrangement joins TRBV5-5 to TRBJ2-7, with 9 bases that match TRBD2. The V gene's germline CDR1 is SGHKS and CDR2 YYEKEE (reference sequence). V trimming: 0 bases; J trimming: 7 bases; junction bases outside the gene matches: 8. The CDR3 totals 15 residues. For the CDR3, the DNA is TGTGCCAGCAGCTTGGGCGGGACTAGCTCTCGGGAGCAGTACTTC. Protein product: CASSLGGTSSREQYF.

This rearrangement joins TRBV4-1 to TRBJ1-3; D unresolved. Germline V CDR1 and CDR2: MGHRA, YSYEKL. This CDR3 has 11 residues. Trimming pared 3 bases from V and 9 bases from J, leaving 6 bases between. The CDR3 region is CASSHRGTIYF. The CDR3 DNA follows: TGCGCCAGCAGCCATCGAGGCACCATATATTTT.

This chain uses TRBV7-2 with TRBJ2-2; TRBD1 is a possible D gene (6 bases). Germline-derived CDR1 and CDR2 are SGHTA and FQGNSA. This CDR3 region has 17 residues. The V and J ends lost 4 bases and 5 bases respectively, with 20 bases between them. This CDR3 is CASSYRHERGQTGELFF. The CDR3 DNA follows: TGTGCCAGCAGCTACCGGCACGAAAGGGGACAAACCGGGGAGCTGTTTTTT.

V usage is TRBV30 and J usage is TRBJ2-7; the D is unclear. Germline values: CDR1 GTSNPN, CDR2 SVGIG (reference sequence). The V and J ends lost 2 bases and 0 bases respectively, with 5 bases between them. The CDR3 extends over 12 amino acids. CDR3 in DNA: TGTGCCTGGAGTAAGAGCTCCTACGAGCAGTACTTC. This translates into CAWSKSSYEQYF.

The rearrangement links TRBV12-3 or TRBV12-4 to TRBJ1-2; 9 bases match TRBD1. This CDR3 region has 12 residues. The ends lost 5 bases at V and 7 bases at J; junction bases unmatched: 2. CDR3 amino acids: CASSGQGSGYTF. The DNA of the CDR3 is TGTGCCAGCAGTGGACAGGGGTCTGGCTACACCTTC.

The rearrangement links TRBV11-2 to TRBJ1-2; no clear D. Deletions cut 6 bases from V and 0 bases from J, with 17 bases between. The CDR3 contains 16 residues. Germline V gene sequence: CDR1 SGHAT, CDR2 FQNNGV. CDR3 sequence (DNA): TGTGCCAGCAGTCCCTGGCAGAAGTCTGCTAACTATGGCTACACCTTC. It codes for CASSPWQKSANYGYTF. The variable domain in full, with the rest retrieved from reference TRBV11-2 and TRBJ1-2, is EAGVAQSPRYKIIEKRQSVAFWCNPISGHATLYWYQQILGQGPKLLIQFQNNGVVDDSQLPKDRFSAERLKGVDSTLKIQPAKLEDSAVYLCASSPWQKSANYGYTFGSGTRLTVV.

The chain carries TRBV28 and TRBJ1-3; a weak D match, TRBD1 (5 bases). The germline V and J ends were trimmed by 6 bases and 3 bases, with 15 bases remaining between them. Germline-derived CDR1 and CDR2 are MDHEN and SYDVKM. CDR3 length: 15 residues. Written as DNA, the CDR3 is TGTGCCAGCAGGCCTACAGGTTACCTTGGAAACACCATATATTTT. Protein sequence: CASRPTGYLGNTIYF.

The rearrangement links TRBV24-1 to TRBJ2-5; 12 nucleotides match TRBD1. The CDR3 is made up of 15 amino acids. Germline loops: CDR1 KGHDR, CDR2 SFDVKD. J was trimmed by 6 bases and V by 5 bases; bases with no gene match: 6. CDR3 in DNA: TGTGCCACCAGTGCACCGGGACAGGGGGCAAAGACCCAGTACTTC. Amino acid sequence: CATSAPGQGAKTQYF.

The rearrangement links TRBV4-2 to TRBJ2-3; 8 nucleotides agree with TRBD1. CDR3 size: 16 residues. In germline, CDR1 is LGHNA, CDR2 YNFKEQ. Trimming took 4 bases from V and 2 from J; bases not matched to a gene: 8. CDR3: CASSPPDRGHTDTQYF. The CDR3 DNA sequence: TGTGCCAGCAGCCCCCCCGACAGGGGACACACAGATACGCAGTATTTT.

The rearrangement joins TRBV7-2 to TRBJ2-1; the match to TRBD2 covers 11 bases. The germline V gene has CDR1 SGHTA and CDR2 FQGNSA. J lost 5 bases, V lost 6 bases, and 9 bases had no gene match. The CDR3 is 16 amino acids. For the CDR3, the DNA is TGTGCCAGCAGTCCTTTAGCGGGGGGGATCCACAATGAGCAGTTCTTC. As protein: CASSPLAGGIHNEQFF.

V gene TRBV29-1 combines with J gene TRBJ2-3, with TRBD2 matching over 8 bases. Trimming at V came to 0 bases and at J to 2 bases, leaving 10 bases not matched to a gene. CDR1 SQVTM and CDR2 ANQGSEA come from the germline V gene. This CDR3 has 17 residues. The CDR3 coding sequence is TGCAGCGTTGAAGAAAAGAGGCGGGGGGACTCCACAGATACGCAGTATTTT. It codes for CSVEEKRRGDSTDTQYF.

The chain joins TRBV5-1 to TRBJ1-6; 7 bases are a match to TRBD1. Germline CDR1 is SGHRS and CDR2 is YFSETQ. Trimming took 0 bases from V and 8 from J; bases not matched to a gene: 5. This CDR3 contains 15 residues. CDR3 sequence (DNA): TGCGCCAGCAGCTTGGCCGGGACAGTTTATTCACCCCTCCACTTT. It specifies CASSLAGTVYSPLHF.

The genes are TRBV29-1 and TRBJ1-3, with 9 bases matching TRBD1. The J segment lost 2 bases and the V segment lost 5 bases, leaving 1 base of the junction unmatched. CDR1 SQVTM and CDR2 ANQGSEA come from the germline V gene. The CDR3 extends over 13 amino acids. The CDR3 loop reads CSVTGGTGNTIYF. Here the CDR3 DNA reads TGCAGCGTTACAGGGGGCACTGGAAACACCATATATTTT.

This sequence joins TRBV9 and TRBJ1-4, with 9 nucleotides matching TRBD1. CDR3 length equals 15 residues. The V gene end was trimmed by 4 bases and the J gene end by 4 bases; junction bases not matched to a gene: 5. Germline V gives CDR1 SGDLS, CDR2 YYNGEE. DNA for the CDR3: TGTGCCAGCAGCAACAGGGGGCGGAGTAATGAAAAACTGTTTTTT. It translates to CASSNRGRSNEKLFF.

The chain combines TRBV30 with TRBJ2-1; 9 positions match TRBD2. Per germline, CDR1 GTSNPN and CDR2 SVGIG (reference sequence). V shed 2 bases, J shed 7 bases, and the junction held 9 bases outside the gene matches. The CDR3 loop spans 15 amino acids. CDR3 DNA: TGTGCCTGGAGTCCTTTTAGCGGGAGCGGGAATGAGCAGTTCTTC. Residues: CAWSPFSGSGNEQFF.

This clone was found a few times. The same CDR3 also results from other DNA sequences found in this sample. V usage is TRBV7-2 and J usage is TRBJ2-5, with a weak D call TRBD2 (6 bases). The CDR3 has 14 residues. The V gene lost 1 base and the J gene lost 5 bases, with 11 bases spanning the gap. Germline CDR1 is SGHTA and CDR2 is FQGNSA. In DNA, the CDR3 is TGTGCCAGCAGCTTAGTACTAGCTGGCGAGACCCAGTACTTC. Its protein is CASSLVLAGETQYF.

The V call is TRBV5-4, the J call TRBJ1-3; 11 bases fit TRBD1. The CDR3 consists of 16 residues. Germline V gene data show CDR1 as SGHNT and CDR2 as YYREEE (reference sequence). J was trimmed by 1 base and V by 2 bases; bases with no gene match: 2. The CDR3 region is CASSLGQGASGNTIYF. As DNA, the CDR3 is TGTGCCAGCAGCTTAGGACAGGGGGCTTCTGGAAACACCATATATTTT. The whole variable domain, filled in from reference TRBV5-4 and TRBJ1-3, reads ETGVTQSPTHLIKTRGQQVTLRCSSQSGHNTVSWYQQALGQGPQFIFQYYREEENGRGNFPPRFSGLQFPNYSSELNVNALELDDSALYLCASSLGQGASGNTIYFGEGSWLTVV.

V gene TRBV29-1 combines with J gene TRBJ2-2, with D perhaps TRBD1 (6 bases). Trimming cost V 5 bases and J 0 bases, with 10 bases left between them. Germline V gene lookup returns CDR1 SQVTM and CDR2 ANQGSEA. The CDR3 extends over 14 amino acids. CDR3 sequence (DNA): TGCAGCGTTTCCGGGACACCGAACACCGGGGAGCTGTTTTTT. Protein: CSVSGTPNTGELFF.

The chain couples TRBV28 to TRBJ2-2, with 7 bases lining up with TRBD2. This CDR3 has 16 amino acids. Germline V gene sequence: CDR1 MDHEN, CDR2 SYDVKM. With V trimmed by 7 bases and J by 1 base, 9 bases remained unmatched. CDR3 protein: CASTLSRGENTGELFF. CDR3 DNA: TGTGCCAGCACCTTAAGTCGGGGGGAGAACACCGGGGAGCTGTTTTTT.

The chain combines TRBV18 with TRBJ2-1; 9 nucleotides align to TRBD2. CDR1 KGHSH and CDR2 LQKENI come from the germline V gene. The CDR3 has 17 amino acids. J lost 8 bases, V lost 3 bases, and 14 bases had no gene match. CDR3 DNA sequence: TGTGCCAGCTCACCCCCTCTGGGGACTAGCCACGGGGATGAGCAGTTCTTC. This codes for CASSPPLGTSHGDEQFF.

V gene TRBV6-2 or TRBV6-3 combines with J gene TRBJ1-2; 7 nucleotides agree with TRBD1. The CDR3 is made up of 15 amino acids. Germline V gene sequence: CDR1 MNHEY, CDR2 SVGEGT. Losses at the gene ends were 5 bases for V and 2 bases for J; bases not matched to a gene: 8. The CDR3 protein is CASSDPRGTNYGYTF. The CDR3 DNA follows: TGTGCCAGCAGTGACCCCAGGGGGACCAACTATGGCTACACCTTC.

The table lists this clone with a few counts. DNA for the CDR3: TGTGCCAGCAGTGCCTATGGGGCCATTCAGGGTATTTCTGGCTACACCTTC. It specifies CASSAYGAIQGISGYTF. The chain combines TRBV6-1 with TRBJ1-2; D possibly corresponds to TRBD1 (5 bases). With 4 bases removed from V and 7 bases from J, the gap between germline ends came to 25 bases. The CDR3 totals 17 residues. CDR1 and CDR2 (germline): MNHNS, SASEGT.

The V gene is TRBV11-3, the J gene TRBJ2-7, with TRBD1 as a possible D gene (5 bases). Germline loops: CDR1 SGHNT, CDR2 YENEEA. This CDR3 has 13 amino acids. Deletions cut 5 bases from V and 7 bases from J, with 15 bases between. The chain's CDR3 is CASSPSRQGEQYF. CDR3 nucleotides: TGTGCCAGCAGCCCCTCCCGGCAGGGTGAGCAGTACTTC.

V is TRBV14 and J is TRBJ2-2, with 7 bases that match TRBD1. CDR3 length: 13 residues. V was clipped by 4 bases and J by 4 bases; unmatched bases: 0. Germline V gene data show CDR1 as SGHDN and CDR2 as FVKESK. The CDR3 reads CASSRTGTGELFF. Written as DNA, the CDR3 is TGTGCCAGCAGCCGGACAGGCACCGGGGAGCTGTTTTTT.

The chain uses TRBV27 and TRBJ2-3; D may be TRBD1 (5 bases). The CDR3 length is 15 residues. The V end lost 4 bases, the J end lost 1 base, and 12 bases lay between the germline ends. Per the germline V gene, CDR1 is MNHEY and CDR2 is SMNVEV (reference sequence). This CDR3 reads CASSYGAQGTDTQYF. For the CDR3, the DNA is TGTGCCAGCAGTTATGGGGCACAGGGCACAGATACGCAGTATTTT.

This chain connects TRBV10-1 to TRBJ2-7, with 8 positions matching TRBD1. This CDR3 has 16 amino acids. The junction had 12 bases not matched to a gene; V was cut back by 3 bases and J by 5 bases. The germline V gene has CDR1 WNHNN and CDR2 SYGVQD (reference sequence). CDR3 sequence (DNA): TGCGCCAGCAGTGATTCGGCAACAGGGGGTACCCACGAGCAGTACTTC. This translates into CASSDSATGGTHEQYF.

This clone was found a few times. The J gene is TRBJ2-7, the V gene TRBV12-3 or TRBV12-4, with 7 positions matching TRBD2. The CDR3 is 13 residues long. The junction had 2 bases not matched to a gene; V was cut back by 3 bases and J by 3 bases. The CDR3 DNA reads as TGTGCCAGCAGTTTTCGCGGGAGCTACGAGCAGTACTTC. It is translated as CASSFRGSYEQYF.

The J gene is TRBJ1-1, the V gene TRBV7-9, with 8 bases aligning to TRBD1. The V gene's germline CDR1 is SEHNR and CDR2 FQNEAQ (reference sequence). The CDR3 contains 13 residues. The J segment lost 7 bases and the V segment lost 4 bases, leaving 5 bases of the junction unmatched. CDR3 coding DNA: TGTGCCAGCAGCTCCGTCGACAGGGGTGAAGCTTTCTTT. Its translation is CASSSVDRGEAFF.

The rearrangement uses TRBV9 and TRBJ2-1; D unresolved. Germline V CDR1 and CDR2: SGDLS, YYNGEE. The length of the CDR3 is 16 residues. Trimming stripped 0 bases from V and 0 bases from J, with 10 bases between. The CDR3 loop is CASSVESRSSYNEQFF. The DNA for the CDR3 is TGTGCCAGCAGCGTAGAGAGTAGGAGCTCCTACAATGAGCAGTTCTTC.

This rearrangement joins TRBV6-5 to TRBJ1-5; D gene uncertain. The germline gives CDR1 MNHEY, CDR2 SVGAGI. This CDR3 region has 15 residues. V dropped 8 bases and J dropped 1 base, with 15 bases sitting between them. DNA of the CDR3: TGTGCCAGCCAAACCGAGGGAGGGAGCAATCAGCCCCAGCATTTT. This sequence encodes CASQTEGGSNQPQHF.